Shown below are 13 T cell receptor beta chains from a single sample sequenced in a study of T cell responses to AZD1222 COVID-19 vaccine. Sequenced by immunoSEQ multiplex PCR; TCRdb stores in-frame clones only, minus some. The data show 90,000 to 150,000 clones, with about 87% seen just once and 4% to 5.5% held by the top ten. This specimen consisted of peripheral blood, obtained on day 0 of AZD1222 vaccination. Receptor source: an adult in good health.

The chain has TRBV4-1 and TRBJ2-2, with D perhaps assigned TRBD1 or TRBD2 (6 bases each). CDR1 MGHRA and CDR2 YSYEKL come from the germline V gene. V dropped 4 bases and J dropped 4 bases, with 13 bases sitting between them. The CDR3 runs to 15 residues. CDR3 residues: CASSLGGQGTGELFF. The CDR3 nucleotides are TGCGCCAGCAGCCTAGGGGGGCAAGGCACCGGGGAGCTGTTTTTT.

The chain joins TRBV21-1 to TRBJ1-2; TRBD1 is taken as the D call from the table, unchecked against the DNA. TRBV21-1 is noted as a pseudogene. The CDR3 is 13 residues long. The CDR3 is CASSKAGGYGYTF. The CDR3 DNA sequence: TGTGCCAGCAGCAAGGCAGGGGGCTATGGCTACACCTTC.

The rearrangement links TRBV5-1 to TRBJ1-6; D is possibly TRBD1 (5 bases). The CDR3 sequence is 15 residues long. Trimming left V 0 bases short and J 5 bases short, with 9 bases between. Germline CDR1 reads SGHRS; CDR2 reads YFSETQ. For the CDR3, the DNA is TGCGCCAGCAGCTTGGACAGGTCGGATAATTCACCCCTCCACTTT. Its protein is CASSLDRSDNSPLHF.

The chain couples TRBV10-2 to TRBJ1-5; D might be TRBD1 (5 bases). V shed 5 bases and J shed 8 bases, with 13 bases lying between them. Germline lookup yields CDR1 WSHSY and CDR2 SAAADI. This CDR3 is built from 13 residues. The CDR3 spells CASSNQGREPQHF. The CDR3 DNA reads TGCGCCAGCAGTAACCAGGGACGGGAGCCCCAGCATTTT.

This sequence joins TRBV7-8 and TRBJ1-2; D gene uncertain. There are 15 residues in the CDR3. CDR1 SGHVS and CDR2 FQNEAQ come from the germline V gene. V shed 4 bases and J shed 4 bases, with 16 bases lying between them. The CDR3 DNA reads TGTGCCAGCAGCTCTTTATTACAGATTACCTATGGCTACACCTTC. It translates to CASSSLLQITYGYTF.

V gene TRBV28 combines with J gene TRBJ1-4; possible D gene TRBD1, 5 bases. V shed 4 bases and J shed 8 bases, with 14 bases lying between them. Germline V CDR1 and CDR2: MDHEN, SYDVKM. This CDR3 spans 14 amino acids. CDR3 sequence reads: CASSYGGMGEKLFF. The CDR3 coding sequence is TGTGCCAGCAGTTATGGGGGGATGGGCGAAAAACTGTTTTTT.

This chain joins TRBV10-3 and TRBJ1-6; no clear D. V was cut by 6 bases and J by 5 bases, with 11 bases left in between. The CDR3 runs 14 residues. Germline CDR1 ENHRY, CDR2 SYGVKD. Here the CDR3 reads CAIRDTSNNSPLHF. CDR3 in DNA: TGTGCCATCAGGGATACATCTAATAATTCACCCCTCCACTTT.

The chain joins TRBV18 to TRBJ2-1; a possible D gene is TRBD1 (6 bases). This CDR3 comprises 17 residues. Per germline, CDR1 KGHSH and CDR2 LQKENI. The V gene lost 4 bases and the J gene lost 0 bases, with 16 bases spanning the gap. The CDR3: CASSLQTGLSSYNEQFF. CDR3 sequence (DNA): TGTGCCAGCTCACTGCAGACAGGACTGAGCTCCTACAATGAGCAGTTCTTC.

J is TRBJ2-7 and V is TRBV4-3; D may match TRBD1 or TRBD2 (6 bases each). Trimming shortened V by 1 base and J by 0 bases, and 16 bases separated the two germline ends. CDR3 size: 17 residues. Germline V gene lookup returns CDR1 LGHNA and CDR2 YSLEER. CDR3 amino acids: CASSQGRWRGISYEQYF. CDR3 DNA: TGCGCCAGCAGCCAAGGACGGTGGAGGGGGATCTCCTACGAGCAGTACTTC.

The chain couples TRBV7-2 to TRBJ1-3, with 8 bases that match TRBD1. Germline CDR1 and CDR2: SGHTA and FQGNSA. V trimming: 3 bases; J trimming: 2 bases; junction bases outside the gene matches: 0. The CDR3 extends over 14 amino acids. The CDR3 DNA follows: TGTGCCAGCAGCTTGACAGGGGCTGGAAACACCATATATTTT. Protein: CASSLTGAGNTIYF.

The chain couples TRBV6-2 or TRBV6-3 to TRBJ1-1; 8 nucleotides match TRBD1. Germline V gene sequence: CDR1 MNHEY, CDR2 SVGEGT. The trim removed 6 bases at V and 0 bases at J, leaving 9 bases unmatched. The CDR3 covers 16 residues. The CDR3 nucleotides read TGTGCCAGCAGCTTGACAGGGGCCCCTTTGAACACTGAAGCTTTCTTT. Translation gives CASSLTGAPLNTEAFF.

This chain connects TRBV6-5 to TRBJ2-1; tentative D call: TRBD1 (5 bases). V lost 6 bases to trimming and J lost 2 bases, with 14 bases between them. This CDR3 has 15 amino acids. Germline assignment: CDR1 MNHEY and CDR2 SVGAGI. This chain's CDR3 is CASSKIRVTYNEQFF. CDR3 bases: TGTGCCAGCAGCAAGATCAGGGTGACCTACAATGAGCAGTTCTTC.

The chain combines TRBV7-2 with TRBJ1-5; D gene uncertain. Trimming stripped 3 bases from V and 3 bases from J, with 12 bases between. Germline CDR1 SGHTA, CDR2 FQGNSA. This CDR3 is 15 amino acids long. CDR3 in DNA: TGTGCCAGCAGCTTCGCCGTGGGCGACAATCAGCCCCAGCATTTT. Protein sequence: CASSFAVGDNQPQHF.